These 30 T cell receptor beta chains came from one sample sequenced in a study of shared clonotypes between healthy human individuals. Generated by immunoSEQ multiplex PCR, the TCRdb table keeps only in-frame clones and is missing some. The table shows approximately 2.5 million clones, with around nine tenths occurring only once. Material: naive CD4+ T cells sorted from blood. Subset given: CD45RA+ positively selected. The source is a man between 18 and 29 years old in good health.

J is TRBJ2-6 and V is TRBV28, with D possibly being TRBD1 or TRBD2 (5 bases each). V lost 1 base and J lost 1, with 14 bases in between. This CDR3 is built from 18 residues. Per the germline V gene, CDR1 is MDHEN and CDR2 is SYDVKM. The CDR3 reads CASSLSRGAHSGANVLTF. The CDR3, as DNA: TGTGCCAGCAGTTTATCTAGAGGGGCCCATTCTGGGGCCAACGTCCTGACTTTC.

V usage is TRBV5-5 and J usage is TRBJ2-5; D gene uncertain. Germline V gives CDR1 SGHKS, CDR2 YYEKEE (reference sequence). This CDR3 contains 13 residues. The ends were cut back, 0 bases at V and 3 bases at J, with 6 bases in the middle. The CDR3 coding sequence is TGTGCCAGCAGCTTGGTAGGGAAAGAGACCCAGTACTTC. It encodes CASSLVGKETQYF. Combining the CDR3 with reference TRBV5-5 and TRBJ2-5 gives the whole variable domain DAGVTQSPTHLIKTRGQQVTLRCSPISGHKSVSWYQQVLGQGPQFIFQYYEKEERGRGNFPDRFSARQFPNYSSELNVNALLLGDSALYLCASSLVGKETQYFGPGTRLLVL.

On this clone itself: Germline is not matched at one junction end, which may reflect a read error. Within the sample, other DNA sequences also encode this same CDR3. The chain employs TRBV7-7 and TRBJ2-5; 7 bases fit TRBD1. The CDR3 runs 14 residues. The germline gives CDR1 SSHAT, CDR2 FNYEAQ (reference sequence). The chain's CDR3 is CASSSTGLQETQYF. CDR3 nucleotide sequence: TGTGCTAGCAGCTCGACAGGGCTCCAAGAGACCCAGTACTTC.

The V call is TRBV5-1, the J call TRBJ2-1, with D unclear. V was cut by 1 base and J by 0 bases, with 8 bases left in between. Germline values: CDR1 SGHRS, CDR2 YFSETQ. The CDR3 has 15 amino acids. CDR3 DNA sequence: TGCGCCAGCAGCTTGCAGGTGAGCTCCTACAATGAGCAGTTCTTC. It is translated as CASSLQVSSYNEQFF. The full variable domain, with the rest looked up from reference TRBV5-1 and TRBJ2-1, is KAGVTQTPRYLIKTRGQQVTLSCSPISGHRSVSWYQQTPGQGLQFLFEYFSETQRNKGNFPGRFSGRQFSNSRSEMNVSTLELGDSALYLCASSLQVSSYNEQFFGPGTRLTVL.

The chain couples TRBV19 to TRBJ2-5; D may be TRBD1 (6 bases). The CDR3 has 14 amino acids. The germline V and J ends were trimmed by 9 bases and 5 bases, with 19 bases remaining between them. From germline, CDR1 is LNHDA and CDR2 SQIVND (reference sequence). The CDR3 reads CASDLTGNGETQYF. The CDR3 bases are TGTGCCAGCGACCTAACAGGGAACGGGGAGACCCAGTACTTC.

V and J are TRBV4-3 and TRBJ1-6; D not certain. The germline V gene encodes CDR1 LGHNA and CDR2 YSLEER. This CDR3 is 14 amino acids long. V lost 5 bases to trimming and J lost 6 bases, with 11 bases between them. CDR3 sequence reads: CASSSVRANSPLHF. In DNA form, the CDR3 reads TGCGCCAGCAGCTCAGTTCGAGCTAATTCACCCCTCCACTTT.

The chain links TRBV4-2 to TRBJ2-2; D not resolved. The V end was cut by 0 bases, the J end by 5 bases, with 13 bases between. Germline-derived CDR1 and CDR2 are LGHNA and YNFKEQ. The CDR3 spans 16 residues. DNA for the CDR3: TGTGCCAGCAGCCAAGATTCCGGAACCCAAACCGGGGAGCTGTTTTTT. As protein: CASSQDSGTQTGELFF.

The table lists this clone with a count of one. The V call is TRBV6-1, the J call TRBJ2-1, with TRBD1 matching over 8 bases. The CDR3 has 15 amino acids. The germline CDR1 and CDR2 sequences are MNHNS and SASEGT. V lost 6 bases, J lost 5 bases, and 9 bases stayed unmatched. This chain's CDR3 is CASRAGQGRNNEQFF. CDR3 DNA: TGTGCCAGCAGGGCCGGACAGGGTCGGAACAATGAGCAGTTCTTC.

J is TRBJ2-7 and V is TRBV19; 10 bases are a match to TRBD2. With V trimmed by 5 bases and J by 2 bases, 6 bases remained unmatched. This CDR3 is 15 amino acids long. Germline V gene lookup returns CDR1 LNHDA and CDR2 SQIVND (reference sequence). The CDR3 loop is CASSRGLAAPYEQYF. In DNA, the CDR3 is TGTGCCAGTAGTCGAGGACTAGCGGCTCCCTACGAGCAGTACTTC.

The rearrangement joins TRBV9 to TRBJ2-2; perhaps TRBD2 as D (5 bases). Germline lookup yields CDR1 SGDLS and CDR2 YYNGEE. With 0 bases removed from V and 6 bases from J, the gap between germline ends came to 24 bases. The CDR3 covers 19 residues. Written as DNA, the CDR3 is TGTGCCAGCAGCGTAGCTACGAGTGGGAAGGGAGTGGGCGCCGGGGAGCTGTTTTTT. Translating it yields CASSVATSGKGVGAGELFF.

J is TRBJ2-5 and V is TRBV2, with D hard to call. The assigned J gene may be wrong: the sequence end matches TRBJ2-7 better. Looked up from germline, CDR1 is SNHLY and CDR2 is FYNNEI. The CDR3 extends over 12 amino acids. CDR3 bases: TGTGCCAGCAGTGTTCTAGGGTACGAGCAGTACTTC. This gives the protein CASSVLGYEQYF.

V and J are TRBV27 and TRBJ2-2, with TRBD1 identical over 9 bases. The length of the CDR3 is 16 residues. Losses at the gene ends were 6 bases for V and 7 bases for J; bases not matched to a gene: 12. Germline V gene lookup returns CDR1 MNHEY and CDR2 SMNVEV (reference sequence). CDR3 nucleotide sequence: TGTGCCAGCAGCCTAACCGGGACAGGGAGTATCGGGGAGCTGTTTTTT. Encoded protein: CASSLTGTGSIGELFF.

This chain joins TRBV4-3 and TRBJ1-5; D remains unclear. CDR1 and CDR2 from the germline V gene are LGHNA and YSLEER. V was trimmed by 0 bases and J by 0 bases, leaving 9 bases between them. The CDR3 consists of 16 residues. The CDR3 is CASSQDLLDSNQPQHF. DNA for the CDR3: TGCGCCAGCAGCCAAGATCTGCTAGATAGCAATCAGCCCCAGCATTTT.

V and J are TRBV5-4 and TRBJ2-1; 12 bases are a match to TRBD2. J gave up 6 bases and V 8 bases, and 18 bases lay outside the gene matches. Germline assignment: CDR1 SGHNT and CDR2 YYREEE (reference sequence). The CDR3 length is 18 residues. The CDR3 spells CASQGRLAGGPVINEQFF. For the CDR3, the DNA is TGTGCCAGTCAGGGTCGGCTAGCGGGAGGGCCGGTCATCAATGAGCAGTTCTTC.

The rearrangement joins TRBV5-1 to TRBJ2-7; D is possibly TRBD2 (5 bases). The germline V gene encodes CDR1 SGHRS and CDR2 YFSETQ. The CDR3 has 18 residues. V was clipped by 4 bases and J by 2 bases, with 25 bases between them. The CDR3 DNA reads as TGCGCCAGCAGCAACCGGACCCCTCGACGGGATAGGACCTACGAGCAGTACTTC. Protein sequence: CASSNRTPRRDRTYEQYF.

V is TRBV4-3 and J is TRBJ2-7; weak D call: TRBD2 (5 bases). V shed 1 base and J shed 0 bases, with 10 bases lying between them. CDR1 is LGHNA, CDR2 YSLEER, per germline. This CDR3 has 15 amino acids. The DNA of the CDR3 is TGCGCCAGCAGCCAAGCATTAGACTACTCCTACGAGCAGTACTTC. Encoded protein: CASSQALDYSYEQYF.

The rearrangement uses TRBV10-2 and TRBJ1-2, with TRBD1 as a possible D gene (6 bases). Germline V lookup: CDR1 WSHSY, CDR2 SAAADI. The germline V and J ends were trimmed by 6 bases and 3 bases, with 17 bases remaining between them. The CDR3 runs to 15 residues. This CDR3 is CASRPQGLVDYGYTF. Written as DNA, the CDR3 is TGCGCCAGCAGACCACAGGGTTTGGTCGACTATGGCTACACCTTC.

This clone was seen once. This sequence joins TRBV6-5 and TRBJ1-2; 7 bases fit TRBD1. Trimming took 5 bases from V and 8 from J; bases not matched to a gene: 14. The CDR3 has 15 amino acids. Germline CDR1 reads MNHEY; CDR2 reads SVGAGI. CDR3 sequence: CASSVAGRGLAGYTF. The CDR3 nucleotides read TGTGCCAGCAGTGTCGCGGGGAGGGGGCTTGCAGGCTACACCTTC.

V is TRBV4-2 and J is TRBJ2-1; D is unclear. Between the trimmed V and J ends, which lost 1 base and 0 bases, there was a span of 13 bases. This CDR3 comprises 17 residues. Germline CDR1 LGHNA, CDR2 YNFKEQ. The CDR3 coding sequence is TGTGCCAGCAGCCAAGTATCTCCACAGAGCTCCTACAATGAGCAGTTCTTC. Translation gives CASSQVSPQSSYNEQFF.

The genes are TRBV7-2 and TRBJ2-5; the D gene could be TRBD1 or TRBD2 (5 bases each). Trimming removed 5 bases from V and 5 bases from J, with 15 bases in between. CDR1 and CDR2 from the germline V gene are SGHTA and FQGNSA. The CDR3 length is 14 residues. The CDR3 coding sequence is TGTGCCAGCAGCATACCGGGACGTCCGGAGACCCAGTACTTC. It yields the protein CASSIPGRPETQYF. Complete variable domain (other parts from reference TRBV7-2 and TRBJ2-5): GAGVSQSPSNKVTEKGKDVELRCDPISGHTALYWYRQSLGQGLEFLIYFQGNSAPDKSGLPSDRFSAERTGGSVSTLTIQRTQQEDSAVYLCASSIPGRPETQYFGPGTRLLVL.

The genes are TRBV28 and TRBJ1-5; the D gene is possibly TRBD1 (6 bases). Per germline, CDR1 MDHEN and CDR2 SYDVKM. This CDR3 has 16 residues. V lost 2 bases, J lost 5 bases, and 16 bases lay in between. The CDR3 is CASSLRGDKIYQPQHF. The CDR3 region has the DNA TGTGCCAGCAGTTTAAGAGGGGACAAGATCTATCAGCCCCAGCATTTT.

The CDR3 sequence: CASSPGTGQSYYGYTF. The CDR3 bases are TGTGCCAGCTCACCTGGGACAGGTCAGAGTTACTATGGCTACACCTTC. The rearrangement links TRBV18 to TRBJ1-2; 8 bases are a match to TRBD1. V shed 3 bases, J shed 3 bases, and the junction held 9 bases outside the gene matches. CDR3 size: 16 residues. Germline assignment: CDR1 KGHSH and CDR2 LQKENI.

The V and J genes are TRBV5-1 and TRBJ2-1; no clear D. V was clipped by 5 bases and J by 2 bases, with 14 bases between them. This CDR3 is 15 amino acids long. CDR1 and CDR2 from the germline V gene are SGHRS and YFSETQ. The CDR3 region has the DNA TGCGCCAGCAGACTAACAGAAGGCCCCTACAATGAGCAGTTCTTC. Encoded protein: CASRLTEGPYNEQFF.

The chain carries TRBV10-3 and TRBJ2-5, with D unclear. The V and J ends lost 9 bases and 5 bases respectively, with 10 bases between them. This CDR3 region has 11 residues. Germline CDR1 reads ENHRY; CDR2 reads SYGVKD. In DNA, the CDR3 is TGTGCCATGGGGTCCAGTGAGACCCAGTACTTC. Translated: CAMGSSETQYF.

The J gene is TRBJ1-2, the V gene TRBV28; a weak D match, TRBD1 (5 bases). CDR3 length equals 12 residues. Per the germline V gene, CDR1 is MDHEN and CDR2 is SYDVKM. Trimming took 10 bases from V and 8 from J, leaving 17 bases between them. The DNA of the CDR3 is TGTGCCATACGACAGAGTCCCCGGGGCTACACCTTC. Residues: CAIRQSPRGYTF.

The V and J genes are TRBV29-1 and TRBJ2-7; D remains ambiguous. The germline V and J ends were trimmed by 5 bases and 1 base, with 6 bases remaining between them. Germline V gives CDR1 SQVTM, CDR2 ANQGSEA. The CDR3 has 11 amino acids. CDR3 protein: CSVWGSYEQYF. CDR3 bases: TGCAGCGTTTGGGGTTCCTACGAGCAGTACTTC.

The genes are TRBV2 and TRBJ2-7; the D gene is possibly TRBD2 (5 bases). Per germline, CDR1 SNHLY and CDR2 FYNNEI. Trimming stripped 5 bases from V and 4 bases from J, with 21 bases between. This CDR3 is 16 amino acids long. CDR3 nucleotide sequence: TGTGCCAGCAGTACCGAGCCCTGGCGGTCGGGGTACGAGCAGTACTTC. Residues: CASSTEPWRSGYEQYF.

The V gene is TRBV7-9, the J gene TRBJ1-3; D gene ambiguous. Germline CDR1 and CDR2: SEHNR and FQNEAQ (reference sequence). CDR3 length: 15 residues. V lost 5 bases, J lost 4 bases, and 15 bases lay in between. The CDR3 DNA sequence: TGTGCCAGCAGCCTAGACGCGCAAGGAGGAAACACCATATATTTT. Translating gives CASSLDAQGGNTIYF.

V is TRBV9 and J is TRBJ2-1; 8 bases align to TRBD2. Per the germline V gene, CDR1 is SGDLS and CDR2 is YYNGEE. The CDR3 has 17 amino acids. J lost 3 bases, V lost 0 bases, and 8 bases had no gene match. As DNA, the CDR3 is TGTGCCAGCAGCGTAGGTCGGGGGGGAGGTCTCTACAATGAGCAGTTCTTC. Amino acid sequence: CASSVGRGGGLYNEQFF.

V gene TRBV25-1 combines with J gene TRBJ1-2; tentative D call: TRBD1 (6 bases). This CDR3 comprises 13 residues. In germline, CDR1 is MGHDK, CDR2 SYGVNS. V shed 3 bases and J shed 7 bases, with 12 bases lying between them. The CDR3 DNA follows: TGTGCCAGCAGTGATTACAGGGTTGGTGGCTACACCTTC. Its protein is CASSDYRVGGYTF.